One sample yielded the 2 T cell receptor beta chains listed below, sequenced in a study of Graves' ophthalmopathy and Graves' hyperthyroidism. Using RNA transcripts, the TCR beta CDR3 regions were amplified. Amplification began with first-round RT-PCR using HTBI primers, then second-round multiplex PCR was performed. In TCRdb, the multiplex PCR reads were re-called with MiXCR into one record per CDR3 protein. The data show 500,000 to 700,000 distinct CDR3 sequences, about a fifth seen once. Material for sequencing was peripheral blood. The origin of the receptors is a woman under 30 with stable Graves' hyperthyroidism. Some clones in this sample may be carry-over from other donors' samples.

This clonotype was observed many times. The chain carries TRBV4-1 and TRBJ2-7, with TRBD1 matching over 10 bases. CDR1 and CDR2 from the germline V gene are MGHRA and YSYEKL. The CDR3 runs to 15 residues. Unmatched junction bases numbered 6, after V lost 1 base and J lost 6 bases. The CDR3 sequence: CASSQARDRGFEQYF. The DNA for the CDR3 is TGCGCCAGCAGCCAAGCCCGGGACAGGGGATTCGAGCAGTACTTC.

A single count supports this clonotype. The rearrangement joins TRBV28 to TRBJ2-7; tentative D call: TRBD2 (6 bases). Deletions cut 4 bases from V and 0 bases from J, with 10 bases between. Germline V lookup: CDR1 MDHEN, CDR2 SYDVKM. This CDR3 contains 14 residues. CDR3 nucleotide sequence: TGTGCCAGCAGTTCGGGCGGGGTCTCCTACGAGCAGTACTTC. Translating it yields CASSSGGVSYEQYF.